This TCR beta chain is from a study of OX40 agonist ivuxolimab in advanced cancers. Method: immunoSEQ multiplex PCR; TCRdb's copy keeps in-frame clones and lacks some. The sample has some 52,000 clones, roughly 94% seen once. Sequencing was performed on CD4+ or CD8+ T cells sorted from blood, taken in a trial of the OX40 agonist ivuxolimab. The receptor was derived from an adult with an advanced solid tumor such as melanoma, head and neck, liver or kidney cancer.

CDR3 residues: CASTFLGGYTEAFF. DNA for the CDR3: TGTGCCAGCACCTTCCTCGGGGGGTACACTGAAGCTTTCTTT. The chain carries TRBV28 and TRBJ1-1; possible D gene TRBD1, 5 bases. The germline V and J ends were trimmed by 7 bases and 3 bases, with 15 bases remaining between them. Germline V gene data show CDR1 as MDHEN and CDR2 as SYDVKM. CDR3 size: 14 residues.